A selection of T cell receptor beta chains follows, all from one sample in a study of T cells expressing NK-cell markers. Reanalyzing the 5' RACE reads, TCRdb keeps one entry per CDR3 protein, without DNA. The sample is made up of 550,000 to 600,000 distinct CDR3 sequences, and the top ten hold 3% to 4.5% of it. Sequencing was carried out using blood T cells: a sorted CD56 or NKG2C T cell subset, CD4+ or CD8+ T cells, or bulk PBMC T cells (not recorded which). These receptors were taken from a man aged 18 to 29 in good health. Both conserved end residues are part of each CDR3.

J gene: TRBJ2-4
V gene: TRBV27
CDR3 protein: CASSLAKTNIQYF

J gene: TRBJ2-3
V gene: TRBV6-4
CDR3 protein: CASSDSDGVGDTQYF

J gene: TRBJ1-4
V gene: TRBV14
CDR3 protein: CASSPLDRPNEKLFF

J gene: TRBJ2-3
V gene: TRBV10-3
CDR3 protein: CAISESGLDTQYF

J gene: TRBJ2-7
V gene: TRBV7-2
CDR3 protein: CASSLVVRGNEQYF

J gene: TRBJ2-2
V gene: TRBV6-2/TRBV6-3
CDR3 protein: CASSWGGSSSTGELFF

J gene: TRBJ2-7
V gene: TRBV2
CDR3 protein: CASRYRGGAYEQYF

J gene: TRBJ2-7
V gene: TRBV27
CDR3 protein: CASSPPGLPHEQYF

J gene: TRBJ1-1
V gene: TRBV12-3/TRBV12-4
CDR3 protein: CASSPIGPSGEAFF

J gene: TRBJ2-5
V gene: TRBV5-1
CDR3 protein: CASLSGLAGETQYF

J gene: TRBJ2-3
V gene: TRBV15
CDR3 protein: CATSRDLGGITDTQYF

J gene: TRBJ1-2
V gene: TRBV24-1
CDR3 protein: CATSATGTLGYGYTF

J gene: TRBJ2-3
V gene: TRBV27
CDR3 protein: CASSRRNIASTGGHTDTQYF

J gene: TRBJ2-7
V gene: TRBV6-5
CDR3 protein: CASSYSSGTGSNEQYF

J gene: TRBJ2-5
V gene: TRBV4-3
CDR3 protein: CASSQDLEETQYF

J gene: TRBJ1-2
V gene: TRBV29-1
CDR3 protein: CSVLENDGYTF

J gene: TRBJ2-1
V gene: TRBV21-1
CDR3 protein: CASSLRTGGINEQFF

J gene: TRBJ1-3
V gene: TRBV11-2
CDR3 protein: CASSSSVLSGNTIYF

J gene: TRBJ1-4
V gene: TRBV7-8
CDR3 protein: CASSLGGREKLFF

J gene: TRBJ1-5
V gene: TRBV4-1
CDR3 protein: CASSTGTARSNQPQHF

J gene: TRBJ1-4
V gene: TRBV12-3/TRBV12-4
CDR3 protein: CASSLTGEGEKLFF

J gene: TRBJ2-5
V gene: TRBV20-1
CDR3 protein: CSARLRETQYF

J gene: TRBJ2-1
V gene: TRBV12-3/TRBV12-4
CDR3 protein: CASSHRDGYYNEQFF

J gene: TRBJ2-3
V gene: TRBV6-2/TRBV6-3
CDR3 protein: CASRRRDRSWTDTQYF

J gene: TRBJ2-3
V gene: TRBV28
CDR3 protein: CASSPIATSTDTQYF

J gene: TRBJ2-6
V gene: TRBV5-5
CDR3 protein: CASSLAYRVGANVLTF

J gene: TRBJ2-1
V gene: TRBV12-5
CDR3 protein: CASGRRQGEQFF

J gene: TRBJ2-3
V gene: TRBV2
CDR3 protein: CASKELAADLSTDTQYF

J gene: TRBJ1-5
V gene: TRBV6-1
CDR3 protein: CASSPPTGARQPQHF

J gene: TRBJ1-2
V gene: TRBV6-4
CDR3 protein: CASSDSGTNYGYTF

J gene: TRBJ1-2
V gene: TRBV7-2
CDR3 protein: CASSFDMGSYGYTF

J gene: TRBJ2-3
V gene: TRBV20-1
CDR3 protein: CSARDDGYGSIDTQYF

J gene: TRBJ1-1
V gene: TRBV20-1
CDR3 protein: CSPGFPTGKNTEAFF

J gene: TRBJ1-1
V gene: TRBV29-1
CDR3 protein: CSVVATGDTEAFF

J gene: TRBJ2-2
V gene: TRBV29-1
CDR3 protein: CSAPASGVTGELFF

J gene: TRBJ2-6
V gene: TRBV15
CDR3 protein: CATSRGILSPGANVLTF

J gene: TRBJ2-1
V gene: TRBV6-5
CDR3 protein: CAAAGGSGEQFF

J gene: TRBJ2-7
V gene: TRBV9
CDR3 protein: CASSTGTSGNYEQYF

J gene: TRBJ2-1
V gene: TRBV18
CDR3 protein: CASSPELRIAPFF

J gene: TRBJ2-5
V gene: TRBV15
CDR3 protein: CATSRPLQKETQYF

J gene: TRBJ1-5
V gene: TRBV6-1
CDR3 protein: CASSRDHRNQPQHF

J gene: TRBJ1-1
V gene: TRBV25-1
CDR3 protein: CASSRGSVDGAFF

J gene: TRBJ2-2
V gene: TRBV30
CDR3 protein: CAWSLGYTGELFF

J gene: TRBJ2-4
V gene: TRBV7-2
CDR3 protein: CASSLVFLGQGNIQYF

J gene: TRBJ2-7
V gene: TRBV6-2/TRBV6-3
CDR3 protein: CASSYHAPVYEQYF

J gene: TRBJ2-1
V gene: TRBV19
CDR3 protein: CATKTGTGKYNEQFF

J gene: TRBJ2-6
V gene: TRBV12-3/TRBV12-4
CDR3 protein: CASSLVRGPGANVLTF

J gene: TRBJ2-3
V gene: TRBV3-1
CDR3 protein: CASSMSGSSTDTQYF

J gene: TRBJ1-2
V gene: TRBV12-3/TRBV12-4
CDR3 protein: CASSPPFGTNYGYTF

J gene: TRBJ2-5
V gene: TRBV20-1
CDR3 protein: CSARYRGRAQETQYF

J gene: TRBJ2-5
V gene: TRBV6-1
CDR3 protein: CASSRVRGETQYF

J gene: TRBJ2-1
V gene: TRBV6-2/TRBV6-3
CDR3 protein: CASSRGGSVEQFF

J gene: TRBJ2-2
V gene: TRBV6-1
CDR3 protein: CASSEARRGELFF

J gene: TRBJ2-2
V gene: TRBV3-1
CDR3 protein: CASSLRAGLNTGELFF